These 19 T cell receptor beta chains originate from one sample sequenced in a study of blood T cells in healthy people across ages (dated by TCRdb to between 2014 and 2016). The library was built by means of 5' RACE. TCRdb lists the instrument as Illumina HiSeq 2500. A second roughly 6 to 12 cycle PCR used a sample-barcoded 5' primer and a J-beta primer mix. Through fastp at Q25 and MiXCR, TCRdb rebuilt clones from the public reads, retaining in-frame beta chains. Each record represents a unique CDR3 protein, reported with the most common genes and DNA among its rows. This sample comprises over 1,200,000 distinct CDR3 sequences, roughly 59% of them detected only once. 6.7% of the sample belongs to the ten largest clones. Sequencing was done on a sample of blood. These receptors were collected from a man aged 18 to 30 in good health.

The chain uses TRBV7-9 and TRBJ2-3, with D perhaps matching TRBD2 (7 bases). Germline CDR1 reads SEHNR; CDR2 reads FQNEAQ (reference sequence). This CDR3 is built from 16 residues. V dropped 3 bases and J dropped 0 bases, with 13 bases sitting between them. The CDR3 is CASSFFRGASTDTQYF. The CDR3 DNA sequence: TGTGCCAGCAGCTTTTTTCGGGGGGCGAGCACAGATACGCAGTATTTT.

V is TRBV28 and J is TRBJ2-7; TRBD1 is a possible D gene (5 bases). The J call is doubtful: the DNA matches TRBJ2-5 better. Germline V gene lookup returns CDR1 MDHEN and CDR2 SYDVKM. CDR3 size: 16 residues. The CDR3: CASSWTSFQVSETQYF. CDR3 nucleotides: TGTGCCAGCAGTTGGACAAGTTTTCAGGTATCGGAGACCCAGTACTTC.

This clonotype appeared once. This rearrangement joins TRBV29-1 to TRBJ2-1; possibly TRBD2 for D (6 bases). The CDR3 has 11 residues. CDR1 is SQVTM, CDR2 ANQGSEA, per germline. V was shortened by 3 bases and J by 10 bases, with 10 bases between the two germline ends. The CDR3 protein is CSVDGGGEQFF. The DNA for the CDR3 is TGCAGCGTTGACGGGGGTGGCGAGCAGTTCTTC.

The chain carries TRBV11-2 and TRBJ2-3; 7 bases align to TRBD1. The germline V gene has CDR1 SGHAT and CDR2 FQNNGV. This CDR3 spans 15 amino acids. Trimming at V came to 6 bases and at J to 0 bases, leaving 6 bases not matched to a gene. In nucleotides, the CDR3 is TGTGCCAGCAGTCACGAGGGGGCTAGCACAGATACGCAGTATTTT. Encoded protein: CASSHEGASTDTQYF. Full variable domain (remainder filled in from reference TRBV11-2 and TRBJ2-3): EAGVAQSPRYKIIEKRQSVAFWCNPISGHATLYWYQQILGQGPKLLIQFQNNGVVDDSQLPKDRFSAERLKGVDSTLKIQPAKLEDSAVYLCASSHEGASTDTQYFGPGTRLTVL.

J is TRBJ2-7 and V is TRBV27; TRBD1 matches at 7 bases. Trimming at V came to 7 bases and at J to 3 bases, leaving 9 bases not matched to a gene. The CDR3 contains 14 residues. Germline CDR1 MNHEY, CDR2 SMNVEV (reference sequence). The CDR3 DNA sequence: TGTGCCAGCATGAGAACAGGGGCGGACTACGAGCAGTACTTC. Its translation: CASMRTGADYEQYF.

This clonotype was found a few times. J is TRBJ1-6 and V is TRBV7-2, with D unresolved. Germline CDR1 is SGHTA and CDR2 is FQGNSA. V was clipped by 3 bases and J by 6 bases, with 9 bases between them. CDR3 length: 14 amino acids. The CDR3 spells CASSFREANSPLHF. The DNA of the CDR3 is TGTGCCAGCAGCTTCCGGGAAGCTAATTCACCCCTCCACTTT.

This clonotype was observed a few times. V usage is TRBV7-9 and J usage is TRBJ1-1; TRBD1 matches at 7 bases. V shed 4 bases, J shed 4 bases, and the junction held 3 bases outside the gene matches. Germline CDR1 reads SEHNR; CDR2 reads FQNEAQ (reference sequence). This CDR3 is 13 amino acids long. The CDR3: CASSSGTVTEAFF. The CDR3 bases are TGTGCCAGCAGCTCAGGGACAGTCACTGAAGCTTTCTTT.

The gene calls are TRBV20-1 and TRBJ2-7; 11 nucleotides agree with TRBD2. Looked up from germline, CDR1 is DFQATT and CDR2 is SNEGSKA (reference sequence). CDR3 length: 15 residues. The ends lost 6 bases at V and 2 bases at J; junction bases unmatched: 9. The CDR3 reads CSAPGLSGGAYEQYF. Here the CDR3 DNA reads TGCAGTGCCCCGGGGCTTAGCGGGGGGGCCTACGAGCAGTACTTC.

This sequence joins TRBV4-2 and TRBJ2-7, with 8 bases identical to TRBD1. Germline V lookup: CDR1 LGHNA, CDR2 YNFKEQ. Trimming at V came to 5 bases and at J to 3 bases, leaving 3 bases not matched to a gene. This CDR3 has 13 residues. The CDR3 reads CASSGTGDYEQYF. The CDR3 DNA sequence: TGTGCCAGCAGCGGGACAGGCGACTACGAGCAGTACTTC.

In DNA form, the CDR3 reads TGCAGTGCTAGAGATGATGGAGGCAAAAACATTCAGTACTTC. Its protein product is CSARDDGGKNIQYF. The rearrangement uses TRBV20-1 and TRBJ2-4, with a weak D call TRBD2 (5 bases). The CDR3 sequence is 14 residues long. V was shortened by 0 bases and J by 3 bases, with 9 bases between the two germline ends. The germline V gene encodes CDR1 DFQATT and CDR2 SNEGSKA (reference sequence).

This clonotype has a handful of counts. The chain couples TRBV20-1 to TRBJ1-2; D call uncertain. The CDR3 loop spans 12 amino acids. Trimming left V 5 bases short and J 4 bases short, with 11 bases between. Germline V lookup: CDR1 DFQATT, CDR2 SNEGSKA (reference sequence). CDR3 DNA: TGCAGTGCTCAACGGCAGACCTATGGCTACACCTTC. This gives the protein CSAQRQTYGYTF.

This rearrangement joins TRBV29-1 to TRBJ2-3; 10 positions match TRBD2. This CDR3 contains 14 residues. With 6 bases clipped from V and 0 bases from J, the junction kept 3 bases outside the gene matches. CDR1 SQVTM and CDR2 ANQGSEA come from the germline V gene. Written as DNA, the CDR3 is TGCAGCGTCAGCGGGGGGGAAAGCACAGATACGCAGTATTTT. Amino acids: CSVSGGESTDTQYF.

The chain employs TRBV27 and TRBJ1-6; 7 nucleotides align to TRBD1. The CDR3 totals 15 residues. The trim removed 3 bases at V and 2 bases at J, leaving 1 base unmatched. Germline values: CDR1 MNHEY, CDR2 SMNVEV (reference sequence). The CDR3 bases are TGTGCCAGCAGTTTCCAGGGGGCCTATAATTCACCCCTCCACTTT. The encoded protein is CASSFQGAYNSPLHF.

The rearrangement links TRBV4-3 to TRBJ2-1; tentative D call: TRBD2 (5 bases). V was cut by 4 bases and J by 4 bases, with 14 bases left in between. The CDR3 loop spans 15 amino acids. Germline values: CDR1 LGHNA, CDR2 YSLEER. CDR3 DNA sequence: TGCGCCAGCAGCCGAGGACTTGGGGTTTACAATGAGCAGTTCTTC. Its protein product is CASSRGLGVYNEQFF.

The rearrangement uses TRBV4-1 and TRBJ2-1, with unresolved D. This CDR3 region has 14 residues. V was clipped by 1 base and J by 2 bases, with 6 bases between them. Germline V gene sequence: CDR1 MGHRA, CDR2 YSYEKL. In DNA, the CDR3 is TGCGCCAGCAGCCAAGCTCAGACCTACAATGAGCAGTTCTTC. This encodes CASSQAQTYNEQFF.

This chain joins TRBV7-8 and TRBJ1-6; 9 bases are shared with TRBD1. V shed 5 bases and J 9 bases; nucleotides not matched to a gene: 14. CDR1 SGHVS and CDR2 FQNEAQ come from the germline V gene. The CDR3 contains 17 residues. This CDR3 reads CASSLIPGQGGGSPLHF. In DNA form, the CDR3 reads TGTGCCAGCAGCCTGATACCGGGACAGGGTGGCGGTTCACCCCTCCACTTT.

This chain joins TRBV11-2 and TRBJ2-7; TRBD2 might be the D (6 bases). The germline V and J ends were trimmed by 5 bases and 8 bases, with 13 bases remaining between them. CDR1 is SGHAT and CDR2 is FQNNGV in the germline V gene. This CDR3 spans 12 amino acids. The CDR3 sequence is CASSAPGLQQYF. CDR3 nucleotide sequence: TGTGCCAGCAGCGCCCCGGGACTTCAGCAGTACTTC.

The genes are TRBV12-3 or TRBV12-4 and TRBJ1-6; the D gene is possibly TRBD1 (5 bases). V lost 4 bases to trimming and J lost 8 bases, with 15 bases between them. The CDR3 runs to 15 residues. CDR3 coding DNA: TGTGCCAGCAGTTCTGGCAGGGTAGCCGATTCACCCCTCCACTTT. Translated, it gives CASSSGRVADSPLHF.

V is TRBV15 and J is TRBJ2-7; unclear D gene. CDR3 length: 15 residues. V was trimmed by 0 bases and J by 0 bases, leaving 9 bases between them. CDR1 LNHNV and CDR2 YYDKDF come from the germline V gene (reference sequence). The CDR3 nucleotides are TGTGCCACCAGCAGAGAAACAGTGAGCTCCTACGAGCAGTACTTC. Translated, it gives CATSRETVSSYEQYF.